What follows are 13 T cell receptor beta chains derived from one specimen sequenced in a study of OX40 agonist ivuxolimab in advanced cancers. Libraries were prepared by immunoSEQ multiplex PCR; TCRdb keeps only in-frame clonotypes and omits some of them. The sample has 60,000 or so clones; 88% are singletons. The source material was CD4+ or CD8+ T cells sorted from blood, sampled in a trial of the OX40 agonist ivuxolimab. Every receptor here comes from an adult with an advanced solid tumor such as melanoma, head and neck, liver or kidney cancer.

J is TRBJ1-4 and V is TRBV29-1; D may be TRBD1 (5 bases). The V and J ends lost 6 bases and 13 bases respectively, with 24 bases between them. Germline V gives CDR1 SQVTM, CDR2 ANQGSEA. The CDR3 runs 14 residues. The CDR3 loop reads CSVHTGTGNEGLFF. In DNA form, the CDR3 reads TGCAGCGTGCACACCGGGACTGGAAATGAAGGACTGTTTTTT. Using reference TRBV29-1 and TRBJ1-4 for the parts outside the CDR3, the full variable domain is SAVISQKPSRDICQRGTSLTIQCQVDSQVTMMFWYRQQPGQSLTLIATANQGSEATYESGFVIDKFPISRPNLTFSTLTVSNMSPEDSSIYLCSVHTGTGNEGLFFGSGTQLSVL.

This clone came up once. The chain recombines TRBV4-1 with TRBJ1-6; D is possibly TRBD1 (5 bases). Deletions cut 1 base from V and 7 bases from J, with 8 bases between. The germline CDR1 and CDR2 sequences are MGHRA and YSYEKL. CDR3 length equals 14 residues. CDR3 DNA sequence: TGCGCCAGCAGCCAAGGTGACAGAAATTCACCCCTCCACTTT. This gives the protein CASSQGDRNSPLHF.

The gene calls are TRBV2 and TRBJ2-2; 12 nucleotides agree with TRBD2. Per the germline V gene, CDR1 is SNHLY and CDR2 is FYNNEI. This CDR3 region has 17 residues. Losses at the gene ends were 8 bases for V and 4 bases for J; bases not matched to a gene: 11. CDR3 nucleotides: TGTGCCAGCGCAGGTCTAGCGGGGGGGCCGGGCACCGGGGAGCTGTTTTTT. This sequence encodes CASAGLAGGPGTGELFF.

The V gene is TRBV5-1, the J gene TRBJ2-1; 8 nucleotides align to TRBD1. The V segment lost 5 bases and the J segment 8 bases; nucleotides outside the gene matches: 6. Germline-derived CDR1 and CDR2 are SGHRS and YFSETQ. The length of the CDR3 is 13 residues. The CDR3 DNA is TGCGCCAGCAGGACTCGACAGGGGTATGAGCAGTTCTTC. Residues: CASRTRQGYEQFF. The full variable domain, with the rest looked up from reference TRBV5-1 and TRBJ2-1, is KAGVTQTPRYLIKTRGQQVTLSCSPISGHRSVSWYQQTPGQGLQFLFEYFSETQRNKGNFPGRFSGRQFSNSRSEMNVSTLELGDSALYLCASRTRQGYEQFFGPGTRLTVL.

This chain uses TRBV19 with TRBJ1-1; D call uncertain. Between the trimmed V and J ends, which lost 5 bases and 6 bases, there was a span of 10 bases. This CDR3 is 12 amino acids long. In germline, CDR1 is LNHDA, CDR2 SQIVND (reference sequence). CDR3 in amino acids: CASSGRAAEAFF. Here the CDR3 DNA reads TGTGCCAGTAGTGGGAGGGCGGCTGAAGCTTTCTTT.

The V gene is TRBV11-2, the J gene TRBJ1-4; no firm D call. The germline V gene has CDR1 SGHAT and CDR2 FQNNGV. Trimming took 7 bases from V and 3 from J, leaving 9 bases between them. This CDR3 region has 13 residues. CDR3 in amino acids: CASKRFSNEKLFF. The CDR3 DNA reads TGTGCCAGCAAAAGGTTTTCTAATGAAAAACTGTTTTTT.

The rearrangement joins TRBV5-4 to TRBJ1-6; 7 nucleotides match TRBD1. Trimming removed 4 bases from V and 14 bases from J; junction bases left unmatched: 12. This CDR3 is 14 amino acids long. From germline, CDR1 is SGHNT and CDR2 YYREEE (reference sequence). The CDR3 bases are TGTGCCAGCAGCACCGGGACAGCCGCCGCGTCCCTCCACTTT. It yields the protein CASSTGTAAASLHF. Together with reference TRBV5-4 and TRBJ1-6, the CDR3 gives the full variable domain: ETGVTQSPTHLIKTRGQQVTLRCSSQSGHNTVSWYQQALGQGPQFIFQYYREEENGRGNFPPRFSGLQFPNYSSELNVNALELDDSALYLCASSTGTAAASLHFGNGTRLTVT.

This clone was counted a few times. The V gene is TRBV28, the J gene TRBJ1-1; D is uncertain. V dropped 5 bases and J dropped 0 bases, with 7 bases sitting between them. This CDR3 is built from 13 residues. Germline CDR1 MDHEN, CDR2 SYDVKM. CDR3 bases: TGTGCCAGCAGTCCGGACTTGAACACTGAAGCTTTCTTT. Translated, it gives CASSPDLNTEAFF.

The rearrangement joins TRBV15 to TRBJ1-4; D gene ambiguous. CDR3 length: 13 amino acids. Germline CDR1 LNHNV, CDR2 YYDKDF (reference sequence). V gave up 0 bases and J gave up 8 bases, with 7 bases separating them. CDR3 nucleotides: TGTGCCACCAGCAGAGACGCGATCGAAAAACTGTTTTTT. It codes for CATSRDAIEKLFF.

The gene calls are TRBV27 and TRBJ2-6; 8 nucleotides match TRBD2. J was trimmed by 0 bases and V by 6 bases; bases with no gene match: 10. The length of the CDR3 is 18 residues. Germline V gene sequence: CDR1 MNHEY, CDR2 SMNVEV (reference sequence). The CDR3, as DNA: TGTGCCAGCAGCAGAATCCTAGCGGGCTTCTCTGGGGCCAACGTCCTGACTTTC. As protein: CASSRILAGFSGANVLTF.

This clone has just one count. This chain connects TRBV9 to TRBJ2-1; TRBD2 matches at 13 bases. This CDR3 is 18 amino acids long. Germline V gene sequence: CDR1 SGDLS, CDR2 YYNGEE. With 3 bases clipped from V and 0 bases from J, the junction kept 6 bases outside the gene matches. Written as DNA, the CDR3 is TGTGCCAGCAGCGGGGGACTAGCGGGGTATAGCTCCTACAATGAGCAGTTCTTC. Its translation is CASSGGLAGYSSYNEQFF.

Here the CDR3 DNA reads TGTGCCAGCAGCTCCGGGGGGGTGGGGGCCGCTTCGGACGAGCAGTACTTC. It translates to CASSSGGVGAASDEQYF. The V and J genes are TRBV5-4 and TRBJ2-7, with 8 positions matching TRBD2. CDR1 SGHNT and CDR2 YYREEE come from the germline V gene (reference sequence). J lost 5 bases, V lost 3 bases, and 16 bases had no gene match. The CDR3 covers 17 residues.

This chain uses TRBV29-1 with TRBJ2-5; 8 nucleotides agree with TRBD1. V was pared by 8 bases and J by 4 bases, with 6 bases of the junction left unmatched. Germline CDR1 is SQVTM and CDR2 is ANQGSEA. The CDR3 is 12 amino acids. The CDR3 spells CSSQTGVETQYF. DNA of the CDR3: TGCAGCTCCCAGACAGGGGTAGAGACCCAGTACTTC.